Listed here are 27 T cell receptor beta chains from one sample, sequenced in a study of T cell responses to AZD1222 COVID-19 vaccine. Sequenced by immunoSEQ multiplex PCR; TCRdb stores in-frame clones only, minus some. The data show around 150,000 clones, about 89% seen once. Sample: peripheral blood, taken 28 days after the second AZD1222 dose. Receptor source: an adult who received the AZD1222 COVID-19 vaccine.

Here the CDR3 reads CASSVGTGISRNGNTIYF. DNA for the CDR3: TGTGCCAGCAGCGTAGGGACAGGGATCTCCCGGAATGGAAACACCATATATTTT. V is TRBV9 and J is TRBJ1-3; 8 nucleotides line up with TRBD1. The J segment lost 3 bases and the V segment lost 0 bases, leaving 11 bases of the junction unmatched. Germline V gene sequence: CDR1 SGDLS, CDR2 YYNGEE. The CDR3 is made up of 18 amino acids.

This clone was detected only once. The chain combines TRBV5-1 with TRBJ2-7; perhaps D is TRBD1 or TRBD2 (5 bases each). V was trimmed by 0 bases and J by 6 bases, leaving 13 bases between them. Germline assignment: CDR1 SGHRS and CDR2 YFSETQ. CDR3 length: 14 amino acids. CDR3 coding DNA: TGCGCCAGCAGCTTGGCCGGGGCCTGGGGCGAGCAGTACTTC. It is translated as CASSLAGAWGEQYF.

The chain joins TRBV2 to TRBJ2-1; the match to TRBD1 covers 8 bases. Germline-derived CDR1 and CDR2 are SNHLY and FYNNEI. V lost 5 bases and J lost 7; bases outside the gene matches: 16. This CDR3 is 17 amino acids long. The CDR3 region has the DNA TGTGCCAGCAGTAAATTTCGCCGGACGACAGGGGCGAATGAGCAGTTCTTC. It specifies CASSKFRRTTGANEQFF. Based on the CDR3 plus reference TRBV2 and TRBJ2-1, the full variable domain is EPEVTQTPSHQVTQMGQEVILRCVPISNHLYFYWYRQILGQKVEFLVSFYNNEISEKSEIFDDQFSVERPDGSNFTLKIRSTKLEDSAMYFCASSKFRRTTGANEQFFGPGTRLTVL.

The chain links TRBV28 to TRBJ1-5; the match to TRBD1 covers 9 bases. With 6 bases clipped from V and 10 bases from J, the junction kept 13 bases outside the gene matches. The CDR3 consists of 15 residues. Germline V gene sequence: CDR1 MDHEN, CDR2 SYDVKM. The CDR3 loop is CASSLTGGPISPQHF. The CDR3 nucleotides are TGTGCCAGCAGCCTCACAGGGGGCCCAATCAGCCCCCAGCATTTT.

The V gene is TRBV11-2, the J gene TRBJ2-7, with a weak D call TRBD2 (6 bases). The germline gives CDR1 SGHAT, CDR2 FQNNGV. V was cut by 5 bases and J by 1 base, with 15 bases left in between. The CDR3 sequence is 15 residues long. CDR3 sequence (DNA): TGTGCCAGCAGCGTCCCGGGACTCGTTTCCTACGAGCAGTACTTC. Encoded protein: CASSVPGLVSYEQYF.

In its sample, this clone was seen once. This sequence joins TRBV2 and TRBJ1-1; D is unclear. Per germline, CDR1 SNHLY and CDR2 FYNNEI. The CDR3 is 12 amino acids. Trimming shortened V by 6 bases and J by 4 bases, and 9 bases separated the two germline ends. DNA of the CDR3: TGTGCCAGCAGAAAGGAGCCCACTGAAGCTTTCTTT. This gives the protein CASRKEPTEAFF.

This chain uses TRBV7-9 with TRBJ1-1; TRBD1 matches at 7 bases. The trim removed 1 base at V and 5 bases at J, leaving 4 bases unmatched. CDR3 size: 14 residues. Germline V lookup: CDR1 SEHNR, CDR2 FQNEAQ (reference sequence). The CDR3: CASSLDRGLTEAFF. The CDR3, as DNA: TGTGCCAGCAGCTTAGATAGGGGGCTTACTGAAGCTTTCTTT.

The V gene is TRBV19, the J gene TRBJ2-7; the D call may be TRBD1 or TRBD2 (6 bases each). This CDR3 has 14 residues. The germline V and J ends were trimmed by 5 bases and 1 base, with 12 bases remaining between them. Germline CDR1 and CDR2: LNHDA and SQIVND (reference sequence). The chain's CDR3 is CASSEQGGSYEQYF. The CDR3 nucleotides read TGTGCCAGTAGTGAACAGGGAGGTTCCTACGAGCAGTACTTC.

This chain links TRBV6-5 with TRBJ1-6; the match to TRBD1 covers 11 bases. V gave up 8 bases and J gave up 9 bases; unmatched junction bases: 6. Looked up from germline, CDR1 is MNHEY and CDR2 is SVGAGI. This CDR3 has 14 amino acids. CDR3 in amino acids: CASGPGTGGSPLHF. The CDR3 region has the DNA TGTGCCAGCGGACCCGGGACAGGGGGTTCACCCCTCCACTTT.

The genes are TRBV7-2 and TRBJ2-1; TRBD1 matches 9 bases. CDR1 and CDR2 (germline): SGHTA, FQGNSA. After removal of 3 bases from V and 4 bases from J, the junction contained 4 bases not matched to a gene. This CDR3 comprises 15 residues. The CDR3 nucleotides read TGTGCCAGCAGCTTCATCGGGACAGGGTACAATGAGCAGTTCTTC. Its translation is CASSFIGTGYNEQFF.

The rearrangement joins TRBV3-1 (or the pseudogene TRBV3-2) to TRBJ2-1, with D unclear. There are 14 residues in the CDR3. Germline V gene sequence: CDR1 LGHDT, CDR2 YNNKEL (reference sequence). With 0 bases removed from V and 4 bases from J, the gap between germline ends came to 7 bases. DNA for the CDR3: TGTGCCAGCAGCCAAGAGGTGCCATACAATGAGCAGTTCTTC. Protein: CASSQEVPYNEQFF.

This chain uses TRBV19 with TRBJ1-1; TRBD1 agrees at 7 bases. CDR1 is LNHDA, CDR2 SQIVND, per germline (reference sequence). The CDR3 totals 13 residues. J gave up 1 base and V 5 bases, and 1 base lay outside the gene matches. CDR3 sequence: CASSSGGNTEAFF. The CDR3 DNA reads TGTGCCAGTAGTTCAGGGGGGAACACTGAAGCTTTCTTT.

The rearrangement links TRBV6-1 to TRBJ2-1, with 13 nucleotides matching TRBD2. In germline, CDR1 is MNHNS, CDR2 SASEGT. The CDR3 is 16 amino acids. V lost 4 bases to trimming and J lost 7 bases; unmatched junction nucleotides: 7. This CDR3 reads CASSARLAGGSNEQFF. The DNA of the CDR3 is TGTGCCAGCAGTGCCCGACTAGCGGGAGGCTCAAATGAGCAGTTCTTC.

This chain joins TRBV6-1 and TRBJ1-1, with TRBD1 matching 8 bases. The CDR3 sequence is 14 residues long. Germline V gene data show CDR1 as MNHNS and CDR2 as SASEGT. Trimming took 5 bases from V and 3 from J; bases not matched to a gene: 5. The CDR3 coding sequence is TGTGCCAGCAGTTCGACAGGGGCTGACACTGAAGCTTTCTTT. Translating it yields CASSSTGADTEAFF.

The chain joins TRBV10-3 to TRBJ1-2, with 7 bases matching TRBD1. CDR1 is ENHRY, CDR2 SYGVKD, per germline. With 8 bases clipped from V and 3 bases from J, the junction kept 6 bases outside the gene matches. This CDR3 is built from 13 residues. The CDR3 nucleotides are TGTGCCATCGGAAGGACAGGCGACTATGGCTACACCTTC. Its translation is CAIGRTGDYGYTF.

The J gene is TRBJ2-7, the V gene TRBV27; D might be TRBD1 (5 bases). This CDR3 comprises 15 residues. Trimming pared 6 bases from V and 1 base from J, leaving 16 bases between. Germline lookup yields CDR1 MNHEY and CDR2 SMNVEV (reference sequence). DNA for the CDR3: TGTGCCAGCAGCTTTTCCGGACACGGATCCTACGAGCAGTACTTC. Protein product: CASSFSGHGSYEQYF.

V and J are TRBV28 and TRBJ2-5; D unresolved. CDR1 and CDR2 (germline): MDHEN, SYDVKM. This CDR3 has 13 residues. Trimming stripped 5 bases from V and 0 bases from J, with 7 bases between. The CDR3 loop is CASSPRHQETQYF. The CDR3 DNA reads TGTGCCAGCAGTCCGCGACACCAAGAGACCCAGTACTTC.

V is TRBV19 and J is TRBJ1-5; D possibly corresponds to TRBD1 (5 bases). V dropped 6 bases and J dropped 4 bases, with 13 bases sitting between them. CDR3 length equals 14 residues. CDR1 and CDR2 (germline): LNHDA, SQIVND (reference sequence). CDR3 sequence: CASRIRDGNQPQHF. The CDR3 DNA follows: TGTGCCAGTAGGATCCGGGACGGGAATCAGCCCCAGCATTTT.

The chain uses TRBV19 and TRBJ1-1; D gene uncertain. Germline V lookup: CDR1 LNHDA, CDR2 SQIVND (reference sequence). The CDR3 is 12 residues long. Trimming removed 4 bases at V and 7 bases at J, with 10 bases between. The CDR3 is CASSRRMGEAFF. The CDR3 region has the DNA TGTGCCAGTAGTAGGAGGATGGGTGAAGCTTTCTTT.

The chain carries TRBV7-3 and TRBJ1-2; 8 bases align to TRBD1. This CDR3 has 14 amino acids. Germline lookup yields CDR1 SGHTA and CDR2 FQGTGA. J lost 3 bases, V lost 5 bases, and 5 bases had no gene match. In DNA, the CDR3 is TGTGCCAGCAGCCCGACAGGGGCGGACTATGGCTACACCTTC. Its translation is CASSPTGADYGYTF.

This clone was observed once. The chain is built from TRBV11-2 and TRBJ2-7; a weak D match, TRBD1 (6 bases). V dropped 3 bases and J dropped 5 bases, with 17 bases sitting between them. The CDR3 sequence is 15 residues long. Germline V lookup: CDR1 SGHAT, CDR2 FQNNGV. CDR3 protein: CASSFWGYAGDEQYF. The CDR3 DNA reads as TGTGCCAGCAGCTTTTGGGGGTACGCAGGGGACGAGCAGTACTTC.

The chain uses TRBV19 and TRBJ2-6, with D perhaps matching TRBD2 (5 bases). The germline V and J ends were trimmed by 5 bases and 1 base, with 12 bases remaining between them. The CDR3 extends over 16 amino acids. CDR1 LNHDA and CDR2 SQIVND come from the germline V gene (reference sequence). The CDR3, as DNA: TGTGCCAGTAGTCCCGGAGGCCGGTCTGGGGCCAACGTCCTGACTTTC. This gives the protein CASSPGGRSGANVLTF.

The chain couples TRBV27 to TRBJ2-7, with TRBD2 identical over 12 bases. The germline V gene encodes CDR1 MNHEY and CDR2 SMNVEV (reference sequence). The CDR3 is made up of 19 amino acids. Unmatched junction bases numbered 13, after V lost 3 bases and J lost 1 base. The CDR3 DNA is TGTGCCAGCAGTTTGGCGAGACTAGCGGGAGTCGTGACTTCCTACGAGCAGTACTTC. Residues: CASSLARLAGVVTSYEQYF.

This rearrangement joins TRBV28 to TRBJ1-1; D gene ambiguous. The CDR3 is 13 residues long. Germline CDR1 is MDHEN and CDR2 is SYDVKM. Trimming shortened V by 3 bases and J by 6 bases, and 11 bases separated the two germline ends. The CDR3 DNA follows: TGTGCCAGCAGTTTCGGGCACTGGGCTGAAGCTTTCTTT. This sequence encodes CASSFGHWAEAFF.

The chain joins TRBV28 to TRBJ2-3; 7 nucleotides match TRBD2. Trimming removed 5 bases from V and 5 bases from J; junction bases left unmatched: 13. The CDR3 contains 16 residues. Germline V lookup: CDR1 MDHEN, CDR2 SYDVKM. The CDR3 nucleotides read TGTGCCAGCAGTCTCAAACATGTAGCGGGTCGAGATACGCAGTATTTT. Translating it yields CASSLKHVAGRDTQYF.

The CDR3 region has the DNA TGCGCCAGCAGCTTTGGAGGAGCCCCTCATGAAAAACTGTTTTTT. Amino acids: CASSFGGAPHEKLFF. V and J are TRBV5-1 and TRBJ1-4; D gene unclear. Germline loops: CDR1 SGHRS, CDR2 YFSETQ. The CDR3 has 15 residues. Trimming took off 2 bases at V and 6 bases at J, with 14 bases between the two ends.

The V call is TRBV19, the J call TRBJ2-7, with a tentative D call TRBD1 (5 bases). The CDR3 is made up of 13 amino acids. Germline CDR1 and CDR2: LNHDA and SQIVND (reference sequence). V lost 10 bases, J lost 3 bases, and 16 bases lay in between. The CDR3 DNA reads TGTGCCACCATTGGGGCGCGAGACTACGAGCAGTACTTC. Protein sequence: CATIGARDYEQYF.